This T cell receptor (beta chain) was found in a study of T cell responses to AZD1222 COVID-19 vaccine. Study-level results: Most donors were white British and more were female, and clonal diversity was possibly underestimated.

This clone has just one count. The antigen is undetermined. Second doses that came at about 4 or about 12 weeks were put together. The assay was immunoSEQ multiplex PCR, and TCRdb's table has in-frame clones only and misses some. The data show approximately 300,000 clones, 94% seen once. V trimming: 5 bases; J trimming: 4 bases; junction bases outside the gene matches: 11. The CDR3 loop spans 15 amino acids. Per germline, CDR1 MGHRA and CDR2 YSYEKL. This specimen consisted of peripheral blood, obtained 28 days after the second AZD1222 dose. The TCR was taken from an adult who received the AZD1222 COVID-19 vaccine. This chain uses TRBV4-1 with TRBJ2-7; 7 positions match TRBD1. The CDR3: CASSFRDSVIYEQYF. The CDR3 DNA reads as TGCGCCAGCAGCTTCCGGGACAGCGTCATTTACGAGCAGTACTTC.